Listed below are T cell receptor beta chains from one sample, sequenced in a study of cytomegalovirus exposure and HLA in healthy donors. Clones were read by immunoSEQ multiplex PCR, and TCRdb kept only the in-frame ones, dropping some. The profile shows more than 250,000 clones, roughly 87% of them singletons. Sequencing used PBMCs. The source is a woman aged 25 to 39 in good health and CMV-seropositive. Both conserved end residues are part of each CDR3. A D gene is named only where the DNA matches it firmly. Clone size appears in some rows only: once, few, many, or a class for an expanded clone.

>TRBV6-4|NA|NA|TRBJ1-2
TGTGCCAGCAGCCGGGCCGGGGGGAACTATGGCTACACCTTC
CASSRAGGNYGYTF
>TRBV4-1|TRBD1|once|TRBJ2-7
TGCGCCAGCAGCCCTCGCGACAGGGGATTGACCTACGAGCAGTACTTC
CASSPRDRGLTYEQYF
>TRBV12-2|NA|NA|TRBJ1-1
TGTGCAAGTGGGAGGGACAGGAGGGGCACTGAAGCTTTCTTT
CASGRDRRGTEAFF
>TRBV10-3|NA|NA|TRBJ2-7
TGTGCCATCAGTGAGTCAATGGGGCCCTACGAGCAGTACTTC
CAISESMGPYEQYF
>TRBV5-4|NA|NA|TRBJ1-2
TGTGCCAGCAGCTCAACAAGGGGAGACGGCTACACCTTC
CASSSTRGDGYTF
>TRBV7-8|NA|NA|TRBJ1-4
TGTGCCAGCAGCCTTACGCACAGAGCAACTAATGAAAAACTGTTTTTT
CASSLTHRATNEKLFF
>TRBV28|NA|NA|TRBJ1-1
TGTGCCAGCACCTCTTTGGGGAGAGGCACTGAAGCTTTCTTT
CASTSLGRGTEAFF
>TRBV7-9|NA|NA|TRBJ2-5
TGTGCCAGCAGCCCTCGGACGGTCCAAGAGACCCAGTACTTC
CASSPRTVQETQYF
>TRBV27|TRBD2|NA|TRBJ2-3
TGTGCCAGCACCCGACTAGCGGCAGTCGATACGCAGTATTTT
CASTRLAAVDTQYF
>TRBV11-2|NA|NA|TRBJ2-7
TGTGCCAGCAGCTTAGTACTAGCCTCCTACGAGCAGTACTTC
CASSLVLASYEQYF
>TRBV5-6|NA|NA|TRBJ2-5
TGTGCCAGCAGCTCGAAACCACCGGGAGACCAAGAGACCCAGTACTTC
CASSSKPPGDQETQYF
>TRBV5-6|TRBD1|NA|TRBJ2-7
TGTGCCAGCAGCTTGGTTATAGGGACCTGGGGACAGGGTCACGACGAGCAGTACTTC
CASSLVIGTWGQGHDEQYF
>TRBV4-3|TRBD2|NA|TRBJ2-5
TGCGCCAGCAGCCAAGATCGGACTAGCGGGATAACAGAGACCCAGTACTTC
CASSQDRTSGITETQYF
>TRBV25-1|NA|few|TRBJ1-2
TGTGCCAGCAGTGAATTTGTGGCCAACTATGGCTACACCTTC
CASSEFVANYGYTF
>TRBV27|NA|NA|TRBJ2-3
TGTGCCAGCAGCCTAGGTCCAGATACGCAGTATTTT
CASSLGPDTQYF
>TRBV19|TRBD1|NA|TRBJ1-2
TGTGCCAGTAGTATTGGGGGGACAGCCTATGGCTACACCTTC
CASSIGGTAYGYTF
>TRBV7-8|TRBD2|NA|TRBJ2-7
TGTGCCAGCAGCTTAGGGGCGGGAGGATTCGTCGAGCAGTACTTC
CASSLGAGGFVEQYF
>TRBV6-6|NA|NA|TRBJ2-1
TGTGCCAGCAGTTACTCTAAGAGCGAATACAATGAGCAGTTCTTC
CASSYSKSEYNEQFF
>TRBV30|NA|NA|TRBJ1-2
TGTGCCTGGAGTAGAGGCCCAGGGTATGGCTACACCTTC
CAWSRGPGYGYTF
>TRBV19|NA|NA|TRBJ1-2
TGTGCCAGTAAGTCCAGCGGCATCTCTTATGGCTACACCTTC
CASKSSGISYGYTF
>TRBV18|TRBD1|NA|TRBJ2-3
TGTGCCAGCTCACCACCGCTGGGACAGGGGGTAGATACGCAGTATTTT
CASSPPLGQGVDTQYF
>TRBV7-3|NA|once|TRBJ2-3
TGTGCCAGCAGCTTAGGGCTAGACACAGATACGCAGTATTTT
CASSLGLDTDTQYF
>TRBV11-2|NA|NA|TRBJ1-5
TGTGCCAGCAGCAATATCCGCGGCAGGCGCAATCAGCCCCAGCATTTT
CASSNIRGRRNQPQHF
>TRBV27|NA|NA|TRBJ2-5
TGTGCCAGCAGACCCTGGGGTAGAGGGGACCAAGAGACCCAGTACTTC
CASRPWGRGDQETQYF
>TRBV5-1|TRBD1|NA|TRBJ2-7
TGCGCCAGCAGCTTAACAGGGGGCGCGGGGTCAAGCTACGAGCAGTACTTC
CASSLTGGAGSSYEQYF
>TRBV30|TRBD2|NA|TRBJ2-5
TGTGCCTGGAGGGCCCGAGGCGGGAGAAAAGAGACCCAGTACTTC
CAWRARGGRKETQYF
>TRBV5-6|NA|once|TRBJ2-7
TGTGCCAGCATCGATTCTAGCGCGGGCTCCTACGAGCAGTACTTC
CASIDSSAGSYEQYF
>TRBV4-2|NA|NA|TRBJ2-7
TGTGCCAGCAGCCAAGCGGAAAACTACGAGCAGTACTTC
CASSQAENYEQYF
>TRBV9|TRBD1|NA|TRBJ2-5
TGTGCCAGCAGCGCCGGGACAGGGTCCCAAGAGACCCAGTACTTC
CASSAGTGSQETQYF
>TRBV28|NA|NA|TRBJ2-3
TGTGCCAGCAGGGGGGGGGACAGGCATTTGGATACGCAGTATTTT
CASRGGDRHLDTQYF
>TRBV7-2|NA|NA|TRBJ1-1
TGTGCCAGCAGCTTTTTACCCAGGGGGAACACTGAAGCTTTCTTT
CASSFLPRGNTEAFF
>TRBV19|TRBD2|NA|TRBJ2-3
TGTGCCAGTAGTATTGGGCCGGGGGGGTCAGATACGCAGTATTTT
CASSIGPGGSDTQYF
>TRBV19|TRBD1|NA|TRBJ2-7
TGTGCCAGTAGTACTAACTTACAGGGGGCTAAATCCTACGAGCAGTACTTC
CASSTNLQGAKSYEQYF
>TRBV5-6|NA|once|TRBJ2-3
TGTGCCAGCAGCTCTGGGACCTTTTCGGATACGCAGTATTTT
CASSSGTFSDTQYF
>TRBV7-2|NA|NA|TRBJ1-5
TGTGCCAGCAGCTTAAGTTGGCAAGGGACTCAGCCCCAGCATTTT
CASSLSWQGTQPQHF
>TRBV28|NA|NA|TRBJ1-5
TGTGCCAGCGGTTTCCGGGAAGTAGTGGGTAGCAATCAGCCCCAGCATTTT
CASGFREVVGSNQPQHF
>TRBV7-9|NA|few|TRBJ1-1
TGTGCCACCACAATGTTCGATGAAGCTTTCTTT
CATTMFDEAFF